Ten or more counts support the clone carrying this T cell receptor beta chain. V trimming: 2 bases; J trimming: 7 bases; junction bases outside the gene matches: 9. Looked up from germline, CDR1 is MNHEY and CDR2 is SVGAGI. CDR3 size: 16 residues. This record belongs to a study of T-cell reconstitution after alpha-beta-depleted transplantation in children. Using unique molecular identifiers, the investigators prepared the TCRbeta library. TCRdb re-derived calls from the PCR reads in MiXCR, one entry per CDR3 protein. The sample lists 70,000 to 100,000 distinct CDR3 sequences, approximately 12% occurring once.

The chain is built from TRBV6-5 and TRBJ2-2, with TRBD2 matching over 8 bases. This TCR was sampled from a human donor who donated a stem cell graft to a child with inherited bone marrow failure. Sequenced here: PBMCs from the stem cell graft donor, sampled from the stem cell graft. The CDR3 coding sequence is TGTGCCAGCAGTTACACAGGCCTCCGGGAGGGCGGGGAGCTGTTTTTT. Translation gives CASSYTGLREGGELFF.